Ten or more counts support the clone carrying this T cell receptor beta chain. Alpha and beta constant-region primers primed reverse transcription of about 470 ng RNA. Using multiplexing indices, alpha and beta chain libraries were generated apart by chain-specific third strand synthesis. MiXCR was run by TCRdb on the 5' RACE reads, yielding one entry per CDR3 protein. The sample lists about 7,800 distinct CDR3 sequences, 5.5% to 7% occurring once. This entry is derived from a study of HIV-infected patients and healthy controls. Germline CDR1 LGHNA, CDR2 YNFKEQ. The germline V and J ends were trimmed by 0 bases and 0 bases, with 14 bases remaining between them. The CDR3 has 18 residues. No cell fractionation was done, so the repertoire covers all unsorted peripheral blood T cells.

The rearrangement uses TRBV4-2 and TRBJ2-2; D may match TRBD1 or TRBD2 (5 bases each). The sample was blood, taken before antiretroviral therapy. The clonotype originates from an adult with HIV infection. The CDR3 spells CASSQEGTGISNTGELFF. In nucleotides, the CDR3 is TGTGCCAGCAGCCAAGAGGGGACGGGAATCTCGAACACCGGGGAGCTGTTTTTT.